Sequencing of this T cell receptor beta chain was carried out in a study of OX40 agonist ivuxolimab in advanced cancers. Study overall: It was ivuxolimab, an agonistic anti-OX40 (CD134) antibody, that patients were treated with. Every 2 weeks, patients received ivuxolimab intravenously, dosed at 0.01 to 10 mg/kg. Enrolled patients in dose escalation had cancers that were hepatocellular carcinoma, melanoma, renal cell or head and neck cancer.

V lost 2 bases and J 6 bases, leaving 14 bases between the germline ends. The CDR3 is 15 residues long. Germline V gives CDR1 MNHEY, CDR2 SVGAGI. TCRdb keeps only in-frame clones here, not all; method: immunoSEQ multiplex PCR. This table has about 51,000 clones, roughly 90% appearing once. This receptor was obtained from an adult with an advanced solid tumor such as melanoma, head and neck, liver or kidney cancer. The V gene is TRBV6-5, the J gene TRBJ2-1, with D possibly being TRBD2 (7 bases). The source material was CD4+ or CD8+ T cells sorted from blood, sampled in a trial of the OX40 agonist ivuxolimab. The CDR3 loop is CASSYRGATCNEQFF. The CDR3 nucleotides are TGTGCCAGCAGTTACCGGGGGGCGACCTGCAATGAGCAGTTCTTC.